This is a list of T cell receptor beta chains from one sample in a study of shared clonotypes between healthy human individuals. Clones were read by immunoSEQ multiplex PCR, and TCRdb kept only the in-frame ones, dropping some. The table lists hundreds of thousands of clones, almost 95% of them singletons. Sequenced material: naive CD8+ T cells sorted from blood. These receptor sequences come from a man aged 25 to 45 in good health. Both conserved end residues are part of each CDR3. Each record gives: V gene, clone size, J gene, D gene, CDR3 DNA, CDR3 protein. A D gene is named only where the DNA matches it firmly. Not all rows give a size; the values are once, few, many and, for expanded clones, a class.

TRBV28	NA	TRBJ2-2	NA	TGTGCCAGCAGGGACGGGGACCCTCGGGCCGGGGAGCTGTTTTTT	CASRDGDPRAGELFF
TRBV30	few	TRBJ2-2	NA	TGTGCCTGGAACACGAACACCGGGGAGCTGTTTTTT	CAWNTNTGELFF
TRBV11-3	NA	TRBJ2-2	TRBD1	TGTGCCAGCAGCCACAGGGACAGCGGGGAGCTGTTTTTT	CASSHRDSGELFF
TRBV27	NA	TRBJ2-1	NA	TGTGCCAGCAGTTACGGCGGTGGAGCGGCCTCCTACAATGAGCAGTTCTTC	CASSYGGGAASYNEQFF
TRBV27	NA	TRBJ2-1	NA	TGTGCCAGCAGGGCACCCCACTACAATGAGCAGTTCTTC	CASRAPHYNEQFF
TRBV2	NA	TRBJ2-1	NA	TGTGCCAGCATTCTAATAAGCGGGCCCTGGAGCACCAATGAGCAGTTCTTC	CASILISGPWSTNEQFF
TRBV27	NA	TRBJ1-1	NA	TGTGCCAGCAGTTTAGTCGGGGGAGAAGAAGCTTTCTTT	CASSLVGGEEAFF
TRBV6-5	NA	TRBJ2-7	TRBD1	TGTGCCAGCAGCGACAGGGGAGAGCGGCAGTACTTC	CASSDRGERQYF
TRBV11-2	NA	TRBJ1-2	TRBD1	TGTGCCAGCAGCTTAAGGGGGCAGGCCAATGGCTACACCTTC	CASSLRGQANGYTF
TRBV27	NA	TRBJ1-2	NA	TGTGCCAGCAGCTTTACAAACCTGCAGGGTGGCGGCTACACCTTC	CASSFTNLQGGGYTF
TRBV7-6	NA	TRBJ2-6	TRBD1	TGTGCCAGCAGCTTATCGGTGGGACAGGAAGGCTCTGGGGCCAACGTCCTGACTTTC	CASSLSVGQEGSGANVLTF
TRBV19	NA	TRBJ1-5	NA	TGTGCCAGTAGTATCAGAGATTATAGCAATCAGCCCCAGCATTTT	CASSIRDYSNQPQHF
TRBV2	NA	TRBJ2-3	NA	TGTGCCAGCACGATCCGAAGGGCGAGCACAGATACGCAGTATTTT	CASTIRRASTDTQYF
TRBV11-3	NA	TRBJ2-5	TRBD2	TGTGCCAGCAGCTTAGATGTTAGCGGGAGCAAAGAGACCCAGTACTTC	CASSLDVSGSKETQYF
TRBV7-9	NA	TRBJ2-2	NA	TGTGCCAGCAGCGAGGAAAACACCGGGGAGCTGTTTTTT	CASSEENTGELFF
TRBV28	NA	TRBJ2-3	TRBD2	TGTGCCAGCAGTTTAGGGGCTAGCGGGAGCGCAGATACGCAGTATTTT	CASSLGASGSADTQYF
TRBV4-1	NA	TRBJ1-5	NA	TGCGCCAGCAGCCAAGTTTCCGTGAATCAGCCCCAGCATTTT	CASSQVSVNQPQHF
TRBV4-1	NA	TRBJ1-1	NA	TGCGCCAGCAGCCAATGGTCCCCCCACAACACTGAAGCTTTCTTT	CASSQWSPHNTEAFF
TRBV7-9	NA	TRBJ2-3	NA	TGTGCCAGCAGCTCCCCGACGGCAGATACGCAGTATTTT	CASSSPTADTQYF
TRBV6-1	NA	TRBJ2-7	NA	TGTGCCAGCCCGAACAGTTACGAGCAGTACTTC	CASPNSYEQYF
TRBV27	once	TRBJ1-1	TRBD1	TGTGCCAGCAGTTTACAGGGGGAGAACACTGAAGCTTTCTTT	CASSLQGENTEAFF
TRBV27	NA	TRBJ2-7	NA	TGTGCCAGCAGTTTTCGGAGGGACTCCTCTGAGCAGTACTTC	CASSFRRDSSEQYF
TRBV11-2	NA	TRBJ2-7	NA	TGTGCCAGCAGCTTCCGAGGTTACGAGCAGTACTTC	CASSFRGYEQYF
TRBV11-3	NA	TRBJ2-1	TRBD2	TGTGCCAGCAGCTTAGATGGGACTAGCAACGTAAATGAGCAGTTCTTC	CASSLDGTSNVNEQFF
TRBV6-1	NA	TRBJ2-7	TRBD1	TGTGCCAGCAGTCAGCCGACAGGGCTCAGTGGGGAGCAGTACTTC	CASSQPTGLSGEQYF
TRBV19	NA	TRBJ2-2	TRBD2	TGTGCCAGTAACCCCACTAGCGGGAGGTATTTCGGGGAGCTGTTTTTT	CASNPTSGRYFGELFF
TRBV14	once	TRBJ2-3	TRBD2	TGTGCCAGCAGCCAGGGACTAGCGGGACCAGATACGCAGTATTTT	CASSQGLAGPDTQYF
TRBV7-2	few	TRBJ1-1	TRBD1	TGTGCCAGCAGCTTCGGGACAGGGGGTTTCGGAACTGAAGCTTTCTTT	CASSFGTGGFGTEAFF
TRBV7-2	NA	TRBJ2-1	NA	TGTGCCAGCACCACTCCAGGGAACTATGAGCAGTTCTTC	CASTTPGNYEQFF
TRBV6-1	NA	TRBJ2-1	TRBD1	TGTGCCAGCAGGACGGGACAGGGGAGTTACAATGAGCAGTTCTTC	CASRTGQGSYNEQFF
TRBV27	NA	TRBJ1-4	NA	TGTGCCAGCAGTTTATCGGCAGGGTTTCAACTGTTTTTT	CASSLSAGFQLFF
TRBV7-9	NA	TRBJ2-3	NA	TGTGCCAGCAGCACAAGACAGCGCACAGATACGCAGTATTTT	CASSTRQRTDTQYF
TRBV2	NA	TRBJ1-1	TRBD1	TGTGCCAGCAGTGAACTGGGAGGGGGCGACACTGAAGCTTTCTTT	CASSELGGGDTEAFF